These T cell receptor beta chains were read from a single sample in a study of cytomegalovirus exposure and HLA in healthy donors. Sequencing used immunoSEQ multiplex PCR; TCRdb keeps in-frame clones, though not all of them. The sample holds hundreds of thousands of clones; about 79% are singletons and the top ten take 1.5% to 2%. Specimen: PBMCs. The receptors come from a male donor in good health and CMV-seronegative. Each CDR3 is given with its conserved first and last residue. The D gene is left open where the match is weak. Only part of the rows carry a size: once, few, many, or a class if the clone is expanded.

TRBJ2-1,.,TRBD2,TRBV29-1,TGCAGCGTTAATGGAGGCGGGAGCCACAATGAGCAGTTCTTC,CSVNGGGSHNEQFF
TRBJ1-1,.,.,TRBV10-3,TGTGCCATCAGCCTGACAGGCGTGGACACTGAAGCTTTCTTT,CAISLTGVDTEAFF
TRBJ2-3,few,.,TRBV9,TGTGCCAGCAGCGTAGGGTTAGCGGAGAGCACAGATACGCAGTATTTT,CASSVGLAESTDTQYF
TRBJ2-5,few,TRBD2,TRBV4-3,TGCGCCAGCAGCCTTGGACTAGCGGAAGAGACCCAGTACTTC,CASSLGLAEETQYF
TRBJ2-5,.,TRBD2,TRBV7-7,TGTGCCAGCAGCTTGGGGGGTACTAGCGCCTACCAGTACTTC,CASSLGGTSAYQYF
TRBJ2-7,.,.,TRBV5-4,TGTGCCAGCAGCTTGAGTCGGGAGTTGCACGAGCAGTACTTC,CASSLSRELHEQYF
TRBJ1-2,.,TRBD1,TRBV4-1,TGCGCCAGCAGCCTCACGGGACAGAACTATGGCTACACCTTC,CASSLTGQNYGYTF
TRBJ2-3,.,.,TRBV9,TGTGCCAGCAGCGTAGCCCCGGGAGATACGCAGTATTTT,CASSVAPGDTQYF
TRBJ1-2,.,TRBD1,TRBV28,TGTGCCAGCAGTCTGGACAGGGCACGAGCTAACTATGGCTACACCTTC,CASSLDRARANYGYTF
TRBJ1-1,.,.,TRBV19,TGTGCCAGTAGCTCCACATGGGGCCCCAAGCGGAACACTGAAGCTTTCTTT,CASSSTWGPKRNTEAFF
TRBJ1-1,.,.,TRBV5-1,TGCGCCAGCAGCTCCGGACAGATGAACACTGAAGCTTTCTTT,CASSSGQMNTEAFF
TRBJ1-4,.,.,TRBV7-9,TGTGCCAGCAGCTTAAGGGGGGGCGAAAAACTGTTTTTT,CASSLRGGEKLFF
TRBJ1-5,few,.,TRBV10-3,TGTGCCATCAGTGCTTCCCTGTCCAACTCGGGTCAGCCCCAGCATTTT,CAISASLSNSGQPQHF
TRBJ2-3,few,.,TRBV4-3,TGCGCCAGCAGCCCCCTAACCAAAGCCCCCACAGATACGCAGTATTTT,CASSPLTKAPTDTQYF
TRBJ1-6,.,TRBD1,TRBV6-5,TGTGCCAGCAGTTCGACAGGGAGCTCCTATAATTCACCCCTCCACTTT,CASSSTGSSYNSPLHF
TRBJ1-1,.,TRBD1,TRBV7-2,TGTGCCAGCAGCGTACACAGGGGTTTAGACACTGAAGCTTTCTTT,CASSVHRGLDTEAFF
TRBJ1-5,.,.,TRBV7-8,TGTGCCAGCAGCTCCATTCAGGCCGGGGGAGATCAGCCCCAGCATTTT,CASSSIQAGGDQPQHF
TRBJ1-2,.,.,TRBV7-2,TGTGCCAGCAGCTTAGAGCCACGATACTATGGCTACACCTTC,CASSLEPRYYGYTF
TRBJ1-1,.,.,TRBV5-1,TGCGCCAGCAGTCCCCGGGGGGACAAGAACACTGAAGCTTTCTTT,CASSPRGDKNTEAFF
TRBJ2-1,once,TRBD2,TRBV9,TGTGCCAGCAGCCCCCGGGTTGAGCGGGGGGGAAGAAATGAGCAGTTCTTC,CASSPRVERGGRNEQFF
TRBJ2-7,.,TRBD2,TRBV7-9,TGTTCCAGCAGCTTAATGAGCGGGGGCCTCAGCTCCTACGAGCAGTACTTC,CSSSLMSGGLSSYEQYF
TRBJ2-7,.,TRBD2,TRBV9,TGTGCCAGCAGCACCACCGGGACTAGCGGGACCTACGAGCAGTACTTC,CASSTTGTSGTYEQYF
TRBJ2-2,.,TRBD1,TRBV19,TGTGCCAGTAGTGGCCCCGGGACAGGGGGCACCGGGGAGCTGTTTTTT,CASSGPGTGGTGELFF
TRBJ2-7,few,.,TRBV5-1,TGCGCCAGCAGCTCCGGACAGGAGGGTTGGGAGCAGTACTTC,CASSSGQEGWEQYF
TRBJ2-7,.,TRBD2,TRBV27,TGTGCCAGCAGGTCTCTAGCGGGTTATTCCTACGAGCAGTACTTC,CASRSLAGYSYEQYF
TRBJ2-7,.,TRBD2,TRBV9,TGTGCCAGCAGCTCGGGACTAGCGGGAGGTACCTACGAGCAGTACTTC,CASSSGLAGGTYEQYF
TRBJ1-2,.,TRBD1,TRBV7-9,TGTGCCAGCAGCTTACCCCGGGACAGCTCTAACTATGGCTACACCTTC,CASSLPRDSSNYGYTF